The entry below describes one T cell receptor (beta chain). The entry originates in a study of cytomegalovirus exposure and HLA in healthy donors. Study in general: Clustering assigned about 79% of the roughly 370 genotyped donors to the Caucasian-associated ancestry cluster.

CDR1 and CDR2 (germline): SGHAT, FQNNGV. Trimming took 3 bases from V and 4 from J, leaving 9 bases between them. There are 13 residues in the CDR3. The primer mix had 60 Vbeta and 13 Jbeta primers. Here immunoSEQ multiplex PCR was the method, and the copy in TCRdb shows in-frame clones only, minus some. The sample yields around 170,000 clones, over 70% seen once. The specimen sequenced was PBMCs. This clonotype was sampled from a man aged 50 to 59 in good health and CMV-seronegative. The chain joins TRBV11-2 to TRBJ2-5; D is uncertain. CDR3 sequence (DNA): TGTGCCAGCAGCTTCCTCCTAACAGAGACCCAGTACTTC. This codes for CASSFLLTETQYF.